The 10 T cell receptor beta chains given below trace back to one sample, sequenced in a study of T cells after yellow fever vaccination. TCRdb reprocessed the 5' RACE reads with MiXCR, giving one entry per CDR3 protein. The table lists 450,000 to 600,000 distinct CDR3 sequences, approximately 13% of them singletons, with around an eighth in the top ten. Sample: PBMCs, taken on the day of the yellow fever booster vaccination. These receptor sequences come from a man aged 30 to 39 who received the YFV17D yellow fever vaccine.

V gene TRBV7-2 combines with J gene TRBJ2-3; no clear D gene. This CDR3 is built from 13 residues. Germline V lookup: CDR1 SGHTA, CDR2 FQGNSA. The V end was cut by 3 bases, the J end by 3 bases, with 7 bases between. The CDR3 nucleotides read TGTGCCAGCAGCTTCCCGGCGACAGATACGCAGTATTTT. Protein sequence: CASSFPATDTQYF.

This chain links TRBV18 with TRBJ2-4; D perhaps matches TRBD1 (5 bases). Germline CDR1 and CDR2: KGHSH and LQKENI. The CDR3 spans 15 residues. The V end lost 3 bases, the J end lost 7 bases, and 16 bases lay between the germline ends. The CDR3 DNA follows: TGTGCCAGCTCACCGGCTACAGGTACCGGGAACATTCAGTACTTC. Translating it yields CASSPATGTGNIQYF.

This clonotype came up many times. The rearrangement links TRBV5-6 to TRBJ2-5; 7 bases agree with TRBD1. CDR3 size: 16 residues. Unmatched junction bases numbered 14, after V lost 4 bases and J lost 5 bases. Germline V gene sequence: CDR1 SGHDT, CDR2 YYEEEE. CDR3 nucleotide sequence: TGTGCCAGCAGCCGGGGACAGATTTTGGATGGGGAGACCCAGTACTTC. Encoded protein: CASSRGQILDGETQYF.

This clonotype was recorded a few times. The chain is built from TRBV14 and TRBJ2-1; D perhaps matches TRBD1 (6 bases). Between the trimmed V and J ends, which lost 6 bases and 2 bases, there was a span of 17 bases. The germline gives CDR1 SGHDN, CDR2 FVKESK. The CDR3 contains 16 residues. The CDR3 spells CASSPQGRKAYNEQFF. CDR3 bases: TGTGCCAGCAGTCCCCAGGGGCGTAAGGCCTACAATGAGCAGTTCTTC.

The rearrangement joins TRBV5-6 to TRBJ2-3; perhaps TRBD2 as D (6 bases). The CDR3 has 13 residues. V dropped 5 bases and J dropped 8 bases, with 15 bases sitting between them. Germline CDR1 is SGHDT and CDR2 is YYEEEE. The CDR3 loop is CASRSLAIPTQYF. CDR3 coding DNA: TGTGCCAGCAGATCACTAGCAATCCCTACGCAGTATTTT.

This chain uses TRBV11-3 with TRBJ2-6; D may be TRBD1 (5 bases). The germline CDR1 and CDR2 sequences are SGHNT and YENEEA. V dropped 4 bases and J dropped 1 base, with 8 bases sitting between them. The CDR3 spans 15 residues. The CDR3 DNA sequence: TGTGCCAGCAGCTCAGGGTTTTCTGGGGCCAACGTCCTGACTTTC. Translating gives CASSSGFSGANVLTF.

This rearrangement joins TRBV20-1 to TRBJ2-3, with D unclear. The V gene's germline CDR1 is DFQATT and CDR2 SNEGSKA (reference sequence). This CDR3 has 16 residues. The ends were cut back, 4 bases at V and 2 bases at J, with 19 bases in the middle. CDR3 DNA: TGCAGTGCTAACCAGGCTGCTAAGCATCTCACAGATACGCAGTATTTT. The encoded protein is CSANQAAKHLTDTQYF.

In its sample, this clonotype was seen a few times. The V call is TRBV5-1, the J call TRBJ2-1; tentatively, D is TRBD2 (6 bases). Trimming cost V 7 bases and J 2 bases, with 16 bases left between them. CDR1 SGHRS and CDR2 YFSETQ come from the germline V gene. The CDR3 loop spans 15 amino acids. This CDR3 reads CASHLGGPTYNEQFF. The CDR3 DNA sequence: TGCGCCAGCCATCTCGGGGGACCAACCTACAATGAGCAGTTCTTC.

J is TRBJ2-2 and V is TRBV28; D is unclear. The CDR3 spans 13 residues. Germline loops: CDR1 MDHEN, CDR2 SYDVKM. The ends were cut back, 3 bases at V and 4 bases at J, with 6 bases in the middle. The DNA for the CDR3 is TGTGCCAGCAGTTTCCGGTTCACCGGGGAGCTGTTTTTT. Its protein is CASSFRFTGELFF.

This chain uses TRBV5-1 with TRBJ2-1; D perhaps matches TRBD2 (7 bases). The CDR3 consists of 16 residues. V lost 4 bases and J lost 1, with 15 bases in between. Germline V gene sequence: CDR1 SGHRS, CDR2 YFSETQ. The CDR3 sequence: CASSQTGGRSYNEQFF. For the CDR3, the DNA is TGCGCCAGCAGCCAAACGGGGGGCCGATCCTACAATGAGCAGTTCTTC. The whole variable domain, filled in from reference TRBV5-1 and TRBJ2-1, reads KAGVTQTPRYLIKTRGQQVTLSCSPISGHRSVSWYQQTPGQGLQFLFEYFSETQRNKGNFPGRFSGRQFSNSRSEMNVSTLELGDSALYLCASSQTGGRSYNEQFFGPGTRLTVL.